This T cell receptor (beta chain) was captured by sequencing in a study of post-analysis software for immune sequencing data. This clonotype occurred many times. Its antigen is not known. Between the trimmed V and J ends, which lost 6 bases and 6 bases, there was a span of 12 bases. CDR1 is SQVTM and CDR2 is ANQGSEA in the germline V gene. The CDR3 has 11 residues. Unique molecular identifiers tagged the TCR beta cDNA libraries. Each CDR3 protein gets one entry after TCRdb re-called the PCR reads with MiXCR. The table has about 160,000 distinct CDR3 sequences, 35% to 40% seen once. Overall study results and limits: Patients had higher frequencies than controls of about five TRBV segments, including TRBV5-6, TRBV5-1 and TRBV20-1. Normalized Chao1 diversity in multiple sclerosis patients fell significantly below that of controls.

The sequencing here drew on blood, taken after autologous hematopoietic stem cell transplantation. This sequence was found in a girl aged 5-17 years with multiple sclerosis. V and J are TRBV29-1 and TRBJ2-7; tentative D call: TRBD2 (7 bases). As DNA, the CDR3 is TGCAGCGTGAGAAGGGGGGGCGAGCAGTACTTC. It codes for CSVRRGGEQYF.